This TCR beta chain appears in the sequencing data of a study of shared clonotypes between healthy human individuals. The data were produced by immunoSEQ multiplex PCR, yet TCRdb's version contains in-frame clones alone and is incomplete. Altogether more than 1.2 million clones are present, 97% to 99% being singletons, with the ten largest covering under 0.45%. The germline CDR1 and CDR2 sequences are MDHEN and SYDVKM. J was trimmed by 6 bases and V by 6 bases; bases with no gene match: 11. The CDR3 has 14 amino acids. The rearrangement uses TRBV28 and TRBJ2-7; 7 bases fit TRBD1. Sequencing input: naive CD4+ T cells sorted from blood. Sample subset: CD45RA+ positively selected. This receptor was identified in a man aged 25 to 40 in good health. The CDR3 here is CASSAPGQTLEQYF. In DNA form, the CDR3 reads TGTGCCAGCAGCGCCCCGGGACAGACTCTCGAGCAGTACTTC.